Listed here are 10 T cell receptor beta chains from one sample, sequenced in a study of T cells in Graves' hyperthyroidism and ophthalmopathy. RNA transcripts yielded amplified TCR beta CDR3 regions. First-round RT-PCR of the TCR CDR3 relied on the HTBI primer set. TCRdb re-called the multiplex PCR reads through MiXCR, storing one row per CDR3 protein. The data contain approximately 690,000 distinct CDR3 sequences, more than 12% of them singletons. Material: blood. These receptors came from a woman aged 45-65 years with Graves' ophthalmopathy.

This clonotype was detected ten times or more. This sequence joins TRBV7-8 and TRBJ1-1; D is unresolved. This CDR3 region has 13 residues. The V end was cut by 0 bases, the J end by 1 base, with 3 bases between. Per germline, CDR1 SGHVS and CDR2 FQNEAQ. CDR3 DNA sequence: TGTGCCAGCAGCTTAGCCAGGAACACTGAAGCTTTCTTT. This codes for CASSLARNTEAFF.

In DNA form, the CDR3 reads TGTGCCAGCAGTCCCGACCGGGACAGGGGGCGAGCCCGCTATGGCTACACCTTC. Its protein is CASSPDRDRGRARYGYTF. The chain has TRBV12-3 or TRBV12-4 and TRBJ1-2, with 12 bases identical to TRBD1. J gave up 4 bases and V 5 bases, and 14 bases lay outside the gene matches. The CDR3 extends over 18 amino acids.

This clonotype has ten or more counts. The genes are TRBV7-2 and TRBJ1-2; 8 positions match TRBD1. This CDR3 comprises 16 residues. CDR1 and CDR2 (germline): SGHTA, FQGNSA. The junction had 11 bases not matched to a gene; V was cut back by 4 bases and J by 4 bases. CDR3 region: CASSSLGRTGTYGYTF. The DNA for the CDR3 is TGTGCCAGCAGCTCCCTAGGGCGGACAGGGACCTATGGCTACACCTTC.

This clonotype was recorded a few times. The CDR3 bases are TGTGCCAGCAGCGTAACGACTCAATACAATGAGCAGTTCTTC. Translation: CASSVTTQYNEQFF. The gene calls are TRBV9 and TRBJ2-1, with D unresolved. Trimming took 1 base from V and 4 from J, leaving 9 bases between them. The CDR3 is 14 residues long. Looked up from germline, CDR1 is SGDLS and CDR2 is YYNGEE.

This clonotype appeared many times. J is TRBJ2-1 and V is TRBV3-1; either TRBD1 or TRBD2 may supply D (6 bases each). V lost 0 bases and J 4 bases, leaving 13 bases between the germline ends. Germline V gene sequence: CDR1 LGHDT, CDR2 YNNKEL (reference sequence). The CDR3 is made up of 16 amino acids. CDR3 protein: CASSQDSGAWYNEQFF. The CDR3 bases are TGTGCCAGCAGCCAAGATTCGGGGGCTTGGTACAATGAGCAGTTCTTC.

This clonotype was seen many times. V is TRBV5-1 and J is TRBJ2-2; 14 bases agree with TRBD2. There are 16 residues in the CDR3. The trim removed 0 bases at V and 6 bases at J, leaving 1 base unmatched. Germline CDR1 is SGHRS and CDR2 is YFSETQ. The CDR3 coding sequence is TGCGCCAGCAGCTTGGTGGGACTAGCGGGAGCCGGGGAGCTGTTTTTT. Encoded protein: CASSLVGLAGAGELFF. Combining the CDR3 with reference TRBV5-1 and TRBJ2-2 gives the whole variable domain KAGVTQTPRYLIKTRGQQVTLSCSPISGHRSVSWYQQTPGQGLQFLFEYFSETQRNKGNFPGRFSGRQFSNSRSEMNVSTLELGDSALYLCASSLVGLAGAGELFFGEGSRLTVL.

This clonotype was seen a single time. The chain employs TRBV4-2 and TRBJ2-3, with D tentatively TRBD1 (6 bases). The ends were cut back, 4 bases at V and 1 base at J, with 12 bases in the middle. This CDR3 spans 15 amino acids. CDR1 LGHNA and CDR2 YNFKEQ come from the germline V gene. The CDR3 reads CASSPGPGGTDTQYF. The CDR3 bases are TGTGCCAGCAGCCCGGGCCCAGGGGGCACAGATACGCAGTATTTT.

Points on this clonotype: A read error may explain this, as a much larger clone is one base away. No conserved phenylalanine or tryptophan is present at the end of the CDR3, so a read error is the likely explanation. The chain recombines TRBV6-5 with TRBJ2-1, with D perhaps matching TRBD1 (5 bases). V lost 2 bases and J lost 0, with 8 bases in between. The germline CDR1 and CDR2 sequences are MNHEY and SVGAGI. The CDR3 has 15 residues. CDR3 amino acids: CASSYADSSYNEQFI. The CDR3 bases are TGTGCCAGCAGTTACGCCGACAGCTCCTACAATGAGCAGTTCATC.

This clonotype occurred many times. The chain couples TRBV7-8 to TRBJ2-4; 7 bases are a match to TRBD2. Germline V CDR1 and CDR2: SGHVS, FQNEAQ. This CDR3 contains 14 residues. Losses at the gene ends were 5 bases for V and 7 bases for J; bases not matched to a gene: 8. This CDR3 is CASSREVFENIQYF. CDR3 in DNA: TGTGCCAGCAGCCGGGAGGTGTTCGAGAACATTCAGTACTTC.

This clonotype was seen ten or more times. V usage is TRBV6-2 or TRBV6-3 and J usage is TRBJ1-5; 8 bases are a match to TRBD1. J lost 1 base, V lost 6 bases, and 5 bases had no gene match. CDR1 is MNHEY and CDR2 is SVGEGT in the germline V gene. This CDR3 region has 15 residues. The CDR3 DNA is TGTGCCAGCAGACCCGACAGGGGCAGCAATCAGCCCCAGCATTTT. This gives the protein CASRPDRGSNQPQHF.